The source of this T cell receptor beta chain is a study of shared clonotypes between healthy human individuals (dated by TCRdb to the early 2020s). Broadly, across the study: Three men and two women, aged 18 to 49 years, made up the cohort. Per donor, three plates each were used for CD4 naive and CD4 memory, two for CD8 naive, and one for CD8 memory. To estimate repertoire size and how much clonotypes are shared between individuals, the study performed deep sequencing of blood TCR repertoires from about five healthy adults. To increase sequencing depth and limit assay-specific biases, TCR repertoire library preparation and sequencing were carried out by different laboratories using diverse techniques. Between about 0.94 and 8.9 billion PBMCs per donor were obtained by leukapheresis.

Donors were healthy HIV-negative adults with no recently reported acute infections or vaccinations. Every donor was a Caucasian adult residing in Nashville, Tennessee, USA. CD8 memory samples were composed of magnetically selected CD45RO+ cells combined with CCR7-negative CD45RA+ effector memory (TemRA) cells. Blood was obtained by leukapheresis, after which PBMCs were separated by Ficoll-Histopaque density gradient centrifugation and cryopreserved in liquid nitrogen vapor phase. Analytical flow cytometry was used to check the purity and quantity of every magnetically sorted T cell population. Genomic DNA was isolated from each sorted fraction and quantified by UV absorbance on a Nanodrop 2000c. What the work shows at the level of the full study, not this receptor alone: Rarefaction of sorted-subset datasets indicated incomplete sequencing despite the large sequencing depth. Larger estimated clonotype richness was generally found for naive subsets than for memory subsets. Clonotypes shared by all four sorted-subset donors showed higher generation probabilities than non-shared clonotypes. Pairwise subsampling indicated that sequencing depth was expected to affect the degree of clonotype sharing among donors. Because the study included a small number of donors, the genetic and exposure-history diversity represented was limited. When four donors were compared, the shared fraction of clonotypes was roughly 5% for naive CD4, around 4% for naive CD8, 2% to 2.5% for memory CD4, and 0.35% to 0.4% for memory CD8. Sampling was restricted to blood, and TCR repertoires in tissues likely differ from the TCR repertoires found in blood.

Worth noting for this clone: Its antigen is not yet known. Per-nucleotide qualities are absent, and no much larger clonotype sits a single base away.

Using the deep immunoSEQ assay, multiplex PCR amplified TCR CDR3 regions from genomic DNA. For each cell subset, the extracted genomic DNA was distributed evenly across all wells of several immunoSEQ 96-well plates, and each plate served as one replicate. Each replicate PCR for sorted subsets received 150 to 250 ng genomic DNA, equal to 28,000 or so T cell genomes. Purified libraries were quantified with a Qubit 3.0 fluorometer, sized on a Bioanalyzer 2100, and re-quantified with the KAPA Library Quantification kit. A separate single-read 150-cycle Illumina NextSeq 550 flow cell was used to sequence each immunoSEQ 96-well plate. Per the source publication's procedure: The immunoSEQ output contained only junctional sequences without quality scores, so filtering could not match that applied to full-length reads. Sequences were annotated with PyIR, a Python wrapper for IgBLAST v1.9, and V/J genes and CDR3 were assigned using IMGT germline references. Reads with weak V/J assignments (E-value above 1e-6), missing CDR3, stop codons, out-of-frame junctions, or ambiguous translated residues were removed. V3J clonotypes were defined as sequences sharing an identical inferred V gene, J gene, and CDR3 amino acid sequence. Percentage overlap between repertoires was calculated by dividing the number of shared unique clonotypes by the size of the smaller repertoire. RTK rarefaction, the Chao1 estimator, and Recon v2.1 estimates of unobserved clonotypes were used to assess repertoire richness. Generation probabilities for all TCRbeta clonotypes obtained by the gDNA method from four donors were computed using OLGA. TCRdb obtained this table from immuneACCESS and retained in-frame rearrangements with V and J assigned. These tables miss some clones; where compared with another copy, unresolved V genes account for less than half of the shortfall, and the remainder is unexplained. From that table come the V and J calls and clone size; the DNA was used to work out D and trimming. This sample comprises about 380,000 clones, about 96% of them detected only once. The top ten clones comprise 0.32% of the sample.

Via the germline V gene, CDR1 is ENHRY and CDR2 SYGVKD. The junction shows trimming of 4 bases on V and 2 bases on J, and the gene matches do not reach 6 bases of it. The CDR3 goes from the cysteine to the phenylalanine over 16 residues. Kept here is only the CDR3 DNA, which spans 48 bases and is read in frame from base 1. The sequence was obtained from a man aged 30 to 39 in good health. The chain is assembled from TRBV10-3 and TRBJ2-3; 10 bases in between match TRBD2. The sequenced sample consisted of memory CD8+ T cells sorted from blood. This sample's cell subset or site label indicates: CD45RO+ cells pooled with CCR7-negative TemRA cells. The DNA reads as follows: TGTGCCATCAGTGCGGCTAGCGGGAGTGTCACAGATACGCAGTATTTT. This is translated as CAISAASGSVTDTQYF.